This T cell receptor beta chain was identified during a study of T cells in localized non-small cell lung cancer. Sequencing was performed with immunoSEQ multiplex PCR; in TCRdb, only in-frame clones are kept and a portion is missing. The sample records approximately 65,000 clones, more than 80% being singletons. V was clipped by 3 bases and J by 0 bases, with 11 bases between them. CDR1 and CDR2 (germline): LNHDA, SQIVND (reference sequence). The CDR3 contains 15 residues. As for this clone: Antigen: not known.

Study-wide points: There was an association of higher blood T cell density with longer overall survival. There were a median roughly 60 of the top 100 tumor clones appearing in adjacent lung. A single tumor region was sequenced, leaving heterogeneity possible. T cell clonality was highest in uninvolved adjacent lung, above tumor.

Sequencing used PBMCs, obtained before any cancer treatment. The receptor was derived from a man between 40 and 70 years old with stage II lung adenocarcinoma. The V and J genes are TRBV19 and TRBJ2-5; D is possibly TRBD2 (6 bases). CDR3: CASSMGGRYQETQYF. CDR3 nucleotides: TGTGCCAGTAGTATGGGGGGTCGGTACCAAGAGACCCAGTACTTC.